The 24 T cell receptor beta chains presented below share a single source sample, sequenced in a study of T cells in Graves' hyperthyroidism and ophthalmopathy. It was RNA transcripts that yielded the amplified TCR beta CDR3 regions. TCR CDR3 regions were first amplified by RT-PCR with HTBI primers. One entry per CDR3 protein, called by TCRdb with MiXCR from the multiplex PCR reads. This table holds about 700,000 distinct CDR3 sequences, approximately 42% found once. The specimen was peripheral blood or thyroid tissue (not recorded which). The origin of the receptors is an adult man with Graves' disease, either hyperthyroidism or ophthalmopathy (not recorded which).

This clonotype was counted between two and nine times. The CDR3 reads CASSQRDSYGYTF. The CDR3 bases are TGTGCCAGCAGTCAACGGGACAGTTATGGCTACACCTTC. The genes are TRBV6-1 and TRBJ1-2; 7 bases match TRBD1. The CDR3 length is 13 residues. V shed 5 bases and J 5 bases; nucleotides not matched to a gene: 5. The germline CDR1 and CDR2 sequences are MNHNS and SASEGT.

The J gene is TRBJ1-2, the V gene TRBV6-4; D is unresolved. V was shortened by 2 bases and J by 5 bases, with 6 bases between the two germline ends. Looked up from germline, CDR1 is MRHNA and CDR2 is SNTAGT. The CDR3 runs to 12 residues. The CDR3 loop is CASSDGEYGYTF. CDR3 coding DNA: TGTGCCAGCAGTGACGGGGAATATGGCTACACCTTC.

This clonotype was observed at least ten times. The chain carries TRBV9 and TRBJ1-6, with 11 bases matching TRBD1. This CDR3 has 15 amino acids. The V and J ends lost 3 bases and 12 bases, in that order; junction bases with no gene match: 8. The germline V gene has CDR1 SGDLS and CDR2 YYNGEE. The CDR3 bases are TGTGCCAGCAGCGAGAGGACAGGGGGCGGGCAACCCCTCCACTTT. Translation gives CASSERTGGGQPLHF.

The chain combines TRBV19 with TRBJ1-1, with D perhaps TRBD1 (5 bases). The CDR3 has 14 amino acids. CDR1 LNHDA and CDR2 SQIVND come from the germline V gene (reference sequence). V was clipped by 0 bases and J by 1 base, with 6 bases between them. CDR3 sequence (DNA): TGTGCCAGTAGTATAGAGGGACGGAACACTGAAGCTTTCTTT. Translating gives CASSIEGRNTEAFF.

This sequence joins TRBV6-1 and TRBJ1-6; D ambiguous. The germline gives CDR1 MNHNS, CDR2 SASEGT. This CDR3 spans 14 amino acids. The V end was cut by 7 bases, the J end by 12 bases, with 19 bases between. CDR3 nucleotide sequence: TGTGCCAGCATAGAGGGCGCGAGAGTAGAACCCCTCCACTTT. The encoded protein is CASIEGARVEPLHF.

This rearrangement joins TRBV29-1 to TRBJ2-2, with D perhaps TRBD2 (5 bases). The CDR3 loop spans 15 amino acids. Germline values: CDR1 SQVTM, CDR2 ANQGSEA. V lost 4 bases and J 4 bases, leaving 16 bases between the germline ends. The CDR3 is CSVGGGARGTGELFF. DNA of the CDR3: TGCAGCGTTGGTGGCGGAGCCCGGGGCACCGGGGAGCTGTTTTTT.

DNA for the CDR3: TGTGCCAGCAGCTCGAGGACTAGCGGGGGCCACTATACCTACGAGCAGTACTTC. This gives the protein CASSSRTSGGHYTYEQYF. The chain uses TRBV7-2 and TRBJ2-7, with 13 bases aligning to TRBD2. Germline V gene lookup returns CDR1 SGHTA and CDR2 FQGNSA. V lost 4 bases to trimming and J lost 2 bases; unmatched junction nucleotides: 11. The CDR3 runs 18 residues.

V gene TRBV7-8 combines with J gene TRBJ1-2; D gene unclear. Trimming removed 3 bases from V and 6 bases from J, with 8 bases in between. CDR1 is SGHVS and CDR2 is FQNEAQ in the germline V gene. CDR3 length: 12 amino acids. This CDR3 reads CASSLRVDGYTF. DNA of the CDR3: TGTGCCAGCAGCTTGCGGGTGGATGGCTACACCTTC.

This chain uses TRBV28 with TRBJ1-3; D possibly corresponds to TRBD1 (6 bases). Per the germline V gene, CDR1 is MDHEN and CDR2 is SYDVKM. This CDR3 has 15 residues. V dropped 4 bases and J dropped 0 bases, with 10 bases sitting between them. Written as DNA, the CDR3 is TGTGCCAGCAGTTCAACAGGGTACTCTGGAAACACCATATATTTT. This encodes CASSSTGYSGNTIYF.

The chain carries TRBV11-3 and TRBJ1-5; D is undetermined. CDR1 is SGHNT, CDR2 YENEEA, per germline. The CDR3 extends over 15 amino acids. V lost 7 bases to trimming and J lost 0 bases, with 13 bases between them. This CDR3 is CASTSDEYSNQPQHF. CDR3 coding DNA: TGTGCCAGCACTTCGGACGAATATAGCAATCAGCCCCAGCATTTT.

The DNA for the CDR3 is TGCAGTGCTAGGGGCGGGACTAGCGGGCGGGAGACCCAGTACTTC. It specifies CSARGGTSGRETQYF. The chain recombines TRBV20-1 with TRBJ2-5; 12 bases align to TRBD2. This CDR3 contains 15 residues. With 3 bases clipped from V and 5 bases from J, the junction kept 7 bases outside the gene matches. CDR1 DFQATT and CDR2 SNEGSKA come from the germline V gene (reference sequence).

The rearrangement links TRBV7-2 to TRBJ1-1; D perhaps matches TRBD1 (6 bases). Looked up from germline, CDR1 is SGHTA and CDR2 is FQGNSA. The CDR3 totals 15 residues. The V gene lost 5 bases and the J gene lost 1 base, with 14 bases spanning the gap. The CDR3 here is CASSQDRGQNTEAFF. CDR3 bases: TGTGCCAGCAGCCAAGATCGGGGGCAGAACACTGAAGCTTTCTTT. The full variable domain, in which reference TRBV7-2 and TRBJ1-1 provide the parts outside the CDR3, is GAGVSQSPSNKVTEKGKDVELRCDPISGHTALYWYRQSLGQGLEFLIYFQGNSAPDKSGLPSDRFSAERTGGSVSTLTIQRTQQEDSAVYLCASSQDRGQNTEAFFGQGTRLTVV.

This clonotype was counted ten times or more. The chain has TRBV2 and TRBJ1-4; 9 bases agree with TRBD1. There are 15 residues in the CDR3. V gave up 6 bases and J gave up 6 bases; unmatched junction bases: 8. The germline V gene encodes CDR1 SNHLY and CDR2 FYNNEI. CDR3 sequence (DNA): TGTGCCAGCAGCCACACAGGGGGCAGGGATGAAAAACTGTTTTTT. This translates into CASSHTGGRDEKLFF.

The CDR3 reads CASSSVGDSNEKLFF. In nucleotides, the CDR3 is TGCGCCAGCAGCTCGGTAGGGGACAGCAATGAAAAACTGTTTTTT. The chain carries TRBV5-1 and TRBJ1-4; 7 positions match TRBD1. V dropped 3 bases and J dropped 5; count of bases not matched to a gene: 7. CDR1 SGHRS and CDR2 YFSETQ come from the germline V gene. The CDR3 spans 15 residues.

Comments on this clonotype: Just one base apart from a much larger clone, this may be a read error. The rearrangement joins TRBV24-1 to TRBJ1-4; D gene unclear. Trimming cost V 5 bases and J 5 bases, with 20 bases left between them. Germline loops: CDR1 KGHDR, CDR2 SFDVKD. CDR3 size: 17 residues. CDR3 bases: TGTGCCACCAGTGGTAACCAGAGGCGGGAGGTGAATGAAAAACTGTTTTTT. It specifies CATSGNQRREVNEKLFF.

The sample holds many counts of this clonotype. The chain carries TRBV2 and TRBJ2-2; D is tentatively TRBD1 or TRBD2 (6 bases each). V was trimmed by 6 bases and J by 8 bases, leaving 16 bases between them. The CDR3 has 14 residues. Germline CDR1 is SNHLY and CDR2 is FYNNEI. The CDR3 bases are TGTGCCAGCAGGGGGGCGGGGCATACTGGGGAGCTGTTTTTT. It yields the protein CASRGAGHTGELFF.

This clonotype was recorded at least ten times. The junction does not match germline at one end; this may be a read error. The genes are TRBV5-1 and TRBJ1-1; possible D gene TRBD1, 5 bases. The CDR3 extends over 13 amino acids. Germline lookup yields CDR1 SGHRS and CDR2 YFSETQ. The CDR3 DNA reads TGTGCCAGCAGCTTGGGGACGAACACTGAAGCTTTCTTT. Its protein is CASSLGTNTEAFF.

The rearrangement links TRBV19 to TRBJ1-5; TRBD1 might be the D (6 bases). This CDR3 has 15 residues. Germline CDR1 and CDR2: LNHDA and SQIVND (reference sequence). V was trimmed by 7 bases and J by 3 bases, leaving 16 bases between them. As DNA, the CDR3 is TGTGCCAGTATCTCCGGGACATCCTTCAATCAGCCCCAGCATTTT. Protein: CASISGTSFNQPQHF.

In regard to this clonotype: The conserved final phenylalanine or tryptophan is absent from the CDR3, which likely points to a read error. Because the CDR3's place on the DNA is in doubt, the DNA is left out and the CDR3 is given as listed by TCRdb. The chain is built from TRBV2 and TRBJ2-5. Germline assignment: CDR1 SNHLY and CDR2 FYNNEI. Ends included, the CDR3 has 10 residues. Here the CDR3 reads CASSVGASNT.

Of note for this clonotype: Mismatch with germline at one junction end may stem from a read error. The CDR3 sequence: CASSEVGGVYTGELFF. The CDR3 DNA follows: TGCGCCAGCAGTGAGGTCGGGGGGGTTTACACCGGGGAGCTGTTTTTT. The chain employs TRBV9 and TRBJ2-2; 8 bases are shared with TRBD2. Germline V lookup: CDR1 SGDLS, CDR2 YYNGEE. The CDR3 totals 16 residues.

This clonotype was counted ten times or more. V gene TRBV29-1 combines with J gene TRBJ1-1; possible D gene TRBD1, 5 bases. The germline CDR1 and CDR2 sequences are SQVTM and ANQGSEA. This CDR3 has 13 amino acids. The V and J ends lost 4 bases and 0 bases respectively, with 9 bases between them. The CDR3 reads CSVAGKMNTEAFF. The DNA for the CDR3 is TGCAGCGTTGCAGGGAAAATGAACACTGAAGCTTTCTTT.

V is TRBV20-1 and J is TRBJ1-4; D ambiguous. The germline V gene has CDR1 DFQATT and CDR2 SNEGSKA (reference sequence). V was pared by 0 bases and J by 6 bases, with 11 bases between. This CDR3 has 14 residues. In DNA, the CDR3 is TGCAGTGCTAGAGATCCGCGGGGAGATGAAAAACTGTTTTTT. The encoded protein is CSARDPRGDEKLFF.

Points on this clonotype: Given a much more abundant clone one base away, this may be a read error. The chain employs TRBV9 and TRBJ1-6; 8 nucleotides line up with TRBD1. This CDR3 region has 15 residues. Germline values: CDR1 SGDLS, CDR2 YYNGEE. This CDR3 reads CASGVGTGPTSPLHF. CDR3 DNA sequence: TGTGCCAGCGGCGTAGGGACAGGTCCAACCTCACCCCTCCACTTT. The full variable domain, rest sourced from reference TRBV9 and TRBJ1-6, is DSGVTQTPKHLITATGQRVTLRCSPRSGDLSVYWYQQSLDQGLQFLIQYYNGEERAKGNILERFSAQQFPDLHSELNLSSLELGDSALYFCASGVGTGPTSPLHFGNGTRLTVT.

This clonotype was found a few times. CDR3 bases: TGCAGTGCCCCGGACAGACCGGGATCCTACGAGCAGTACTTC. Protein product: CSAPDRPGSYEQYF. The chain employs TRBV20-1 and TRBJ2-7; D perhaps matches TRBD1 (6 bases). Germline V lookup: CDR1 DFQATT, CDR2 SNEGSKA (reference sequence). The CDR3 spans 14 residues. Trimming removed 6 bases at V and 1 base at J, with 16 bases between.